The clone carrying this T cell receptor beta chain turned up a few times. What it binds is unknown. One entry per CDR3 protein, called by TCRdb with MiXCR from the 5' RACE reads. This repertoire shows some 730,000 distinct CDR3 sequences, 15% to 20% found once; its top ten account for around 13%. This sample is drawn from a study of identical twins. Points from the study as a whole: The authors noted that invariant MAIT and iNKT cells could partly confound zero-insertion analyses. Out-of-frame TCR alpha sharing observed in monozygotic twins exceeded model estimates.

The CDR3 consists of 16 residues. Trimming shortened V by 3 bases and J by 1 base, and 15 bases separated the two germline ends. Germline CDR1 reads MGHDK; CDR2 reads SYGVNS. These data also featured in a second study, about T cells expressing NK-cell markers. That investigation notes: CD3+CD56+NKG2C+, CD3+CD56+NKG2C- and CD3+CD56-NKG2C+ T cells, once sorted, supplied the TCR beta repertoires.

The sequencing input was PBMCs. The TCR comes from a woman aged 18-29 years in good health. The chain is built from TRBV25-1 and TRBJ2-5; D perhaps matches TRBD2 (5 bases). As DNA, the CDR3 is TGTGCCAGCAGTGATCCCCTCCTTGGGAGCCAAGAGACCCAGTACTTC. It is translated as CASSDPLLGSQETQYF.